Below are 26 T cell receptor beta chains sequenced from a single sample in a study of T cell responses to AZD1222 COVID-19 vaccine. Measured with immunoSEQ multiplex PCR; TCRdb has only the in-frame clones, and not every one. Of approximately 150,000 clones listed, around 88% were seen once; the top ten hold approximately 3.1%. Sequenced here: peripheral blood, sampled on day 0 of MenACWY control vaccination. The source is an adult in good health.

Here the CDR3 reads CASSRATGTGGEKLFF. CDR3 DNA: TGCGCCAGCAGCCGAGCAACCGGGACAGGGGGTGAAAAACTGTTTTTT. The chain recombines TRBV4-3 with TRBJ1-4, with 11 bases lining up with TRBD1. V shed 4 bases and J 7 bases; nucleotides not matched to a gene: 8. This CDR3 is 16 amino acids long. Per the germline V gene, CDR1 is LGHNA and CDR2 is YSLEER.

This clone was observed a handful of times. V usage is TRBV5-7 and J usage is TRBJ2-7, with D perhaps being TRBD1 or TRBD2 (7 bases each). TRBV5-7 is classed as an ORF, of uncertain function. Trimming cost V 3 bases and J 6 bases, with 25 bases left between them. This CDR3 spans 17 amino acids. The CDR3: CASSSRQGGGTGSEQYF. In nucleotides, the CDR3 is TGTGCCAGCAGCTCAAGACAGGGAGGGGGAACAGGGAGCGAGCAGTACTTC.

This clone was picked up a small number of times. The same CDR3 also results from other DNA sequences found in this sample. The V call is TRBV4-3, the J call TRBJ1-4, with TRBD1 matching over 10 bases. Trimming at V came to 0 bases and at J to 5 bases, leaving 0 bases not matched to a gene. The CDR3 is 15 residues long. Germline V gives CDR1 LGHNA, CDR2 YSLEER. CDR3 DNA sequence: TGCGCCAGCAGCCAAGAGGGACAGGGGAATGAAAAACTGTTTTTT. Its protein product is CASSQEGQGNEKLFF.

The table lists this clone with a count of one. The chain couples TRBV6-4 to TRBJ1-2; 10 positions match TRBD1. Germline values: CDR1 MRHNA, CDR2 SNTAGT. The CDR3 runs to 16 residues. Germline trimming cut 6 bases from V and 4 bases from J; bases unmatched to any gene: 11. CDR3 residues: CASSSSPGQGTYGYTF. The DNA for the CDR3 is TGTGCCAGCAGCTCATCTCCGGGACAGGGGACCTATGGCTACACCTTC.

This clone was counted a few times. This sequence joins TRBV6-2 or TRBV6-3 and TRBJ1-1; D possibly corresponds to TRBD1 (5 bases). CDR1 is MNHEY and CDR2 is SVGEGT in the germline V gene. V gave up 4 bases and J gave up 8 bases, with 8 bases separating them. This CDR3 spans 11 amino acids. CDR3 region: CASSWDREAFF. The CDR3 region has the DNA TGTGCCAGCAGTTGGGACCGAGAAGCTTTCTTT.

This clone was found a few times. The rearrangement links TRBV6-5 to TRBJ2-2; no clear D. Germline V gives CDR1 MNHEY, CDR2 SVGAGI. Trimming removed 0 bases at V and 7 bases at J, with 9 bases between. The CDR3 consists of 14 residues. The CDR3 DNA sequence: TGTGCCAGCAGTTACTCCGGCCGAGGCGGGGAGCTGTTTTTT. Translating it yields CASSYSGRGGELFF.

The V call is TRBV6-6, the J call TRBJ1-5; 7 nucleotides match TRBD1. The V gene end was trimmed by 8 bases and the J gene end by 3 bases; junction bases not matched to a gene: 4. Germline-derived CDR1 and CDR2 are MNHNY and SVGAGI (reference sequence). The CDR3 totals 13 residues. CDR3 region: CASETGNNQPQHF. In nucleotides, the CDR3 is TGTGCCAGCGAGACAGGGAACAATCAGCCCCAGCATTTT.

Written as DNA, the CDR3 is TGTGCCAGCAGTTACCAGACAGTTCACCGTGGCTACACCTTC. Translating it yields CASSYQTVHRGYTF. The chain is built from TRBV6-2 or TRBV6-3 and TRBJ1-2, with D perhaps TRBD1 (5 bases). This CDR3 comprises 14 residues. Trimming removed 2 bases at V and 7 bases at J, with 14 bases between. CDR1 is MNHEY and CDR2 is SVGEGT in the germline V gene.

The chain combines TRBV6-2 or TRBV6-3 with TRBJ1-5; D may be TRBD1 (5 bases). The CDR3 extends over 13 amino acids. The V gene's germline CDR1 is MNHEY and CDR2 SVGEGT. V was cut by 6 bases and J by 5 bases, with 11 bases left in between. The CDR3 spells CASSPTGDQPQHF. The CDR3 nucleotides are TGTGCCAGCAGCCCTACAGGAGATCAGCCCCAGCATTTT.

This rearrangement joins TRBV5-1 to TRBJ2-7; D possibly uses TRBD1 or TRBD2 (5 bases each). Germline V gene lookup returns CDR1 SGHRS and CDR2 YFSETQ. The CDR3 extends over 13 amino acids. V lost 2 bases and J lost 3, with 9 bases in between. CDR3 sequence (DNA): TGCGCCAGCAGCTTTGAGGGGCTCTACGAGCAGTACTTC. The encoded protein is CASSFEGLYEQYF.

For this clone: The junction and the germline gene differ at one end; a read error may be behind it. This rearrangement joins TRBV7-9 to TRBJ2-7; D possibly corresponds to TRBD1 (5 bases). The CDR3 runs 14 residues. Germline lookup yields CDR1 SEHNR and CDR2 FQNEAQ (reference sequence). The CDR3 DNA follows: TGTGCCAGCAGCTTGCAGACAGCCTCCCACGAGCAGTACTTC. Amino acid sequence: CASSLQTASHEQYF.

The chain links TRBV5-1 to TRBJ2-1; the match to TRBD2 covers 8 bases. CDR1 is SGHRS, CDR2 YFSETQ, per germline. This CDR3 region has 14 residues. The J segment lost 5 bases and the V segment lost 1 base, leaving 2 bases of the junction unmatched. The CDR3: CASSLLAGNNEQFF. CDR3 nucleotides: TGCGCCAGCAGCTTGCTAGCGGGTAACAATGAGCAGTTCTTC.

The chain is built from TRBV11-2 and TRBJ2-2; D gene uncertain. The CDR3 is made up of 14 amino acids. V dropped 4 bases and J dropped 4 bases, with 10 bases sitting between them. Germline V lookup: CDR1 SGHAT, CDR2 FQNNGV. DNA of the CDR3: TGTGCCAGCAGCTACTCGGTCGCCACCGGGGAGCTGTTTTTT. Protein product: CASSYSVATGELFF.

J is TRBJ1-1 and V is TRBV4-3; weak D call: TRBD1 (5 bases). The germline CDR1 and CDR2 sequences are LGHNA and YSLEER. This CDR3 contains 13 residues. Trimming took off 2 bases at V and 8 bases at J, with 12 bases between the two ends. The CDR3, as DNA: TGCGCCAGCAGCCAAAGGGGCGACGGGGAAGCTTTCTTT. It yields the protein CASSQRGDGEAFF.

This clone was seen just once. The chain uses TRBV18 and TRBJ2-1; tentative D call: TRBD2 (6 bases). V was trimmed by 4 bases and J by 5 bases, leaving 15 bases between them. The CDR3 is 15 residues long. CDR1 and CDR2 from the germline V gene are KGHSH and LQKENI. Written as DNA, the CDR3 is TGTGCCAGCTCACGGAGCGGGCTACCAAACAATGAGCAGTTCTTC. Encoded protein: CASSRSGLPNNEQFF. Full variable domain (missing parts from reference TRBV18 and TRBJ2-1): NAGVMQNPRHLVRRRGQEARLRCSPMKGHSHVYWYRQLPEEGLKFMVYLQKENIIDESGMPKERFSAEFPKEGPSILRIQQVVRGDSAAYFCASSRSGLPNNEQFFGPGTRLTVL.

CDR3 in DNA: TGCAGCGTTGTTGCTAGCGGGGGCCCCAATGAGCAGTTCTTC. It translates to CSVVASGGPNEQFF. The chain couples TRBV29-1 to TRBJ2-1, with TRBD2 matching over 10 bases. The CDR3 runs to 14 residues. The germline gives CDR1 SQVTM, CDR2 ANQGSEA. Trimming removed 4 bases from V and 6 bases from J; junction bases left unmatched: 6.

The chain employs TRBV2 and TRBJ2-7; 9 bases line up with TRBD2. The V segment lost 4 bases and the J segment 6 bases; nucleotides outside the gene matches: 10. Per germline, CDR1 SNHLY and CDR2 FYNNEI. The CDR3 length is 15 residues. As DNA, the CDR3 is TGTGCCAGCAGTGTGGTGGCGGGGGGGCCTCCCGAGCAGTACTTC. It translates to CASSVVAGGPPEQYF.

The chain is built from TRBV11-3 and TRBJ1-1, with D uncertain. Germline V gene sequence: CDR1 SGHNT, CDR2 YENEEA. Deletions cut 3 bases from V and 12 bases from J, with 14 bases between. The CDR3 length is 12 residues. CDR3 coding DNA: TGTGCCAGCAGCTTTTCGGCTATCCAAACTTTCTTT. This sequence encodes CASSFSAIQTFF.

The chain links TRBV9 to TRBJ2-7; D ambiguous. Germline CDR1 is SGDLS and CDR2 is YYNGEE. The CDR3 is 14 residues long. Trimming stripped 2 bases from V and 2 bases from J, with 11 bases between. The CDR3 is CASSVDVVTYEQYF. CDR3 bases: TGTGCCAGCAGCGTGGACGTAGTCACCTACGAGCAGTACTTC.

CDR3 amino acids: CASSARSGTNTGELFF. The CDR3 DNA is TGTGCCAGTAGTGCGAGGTCCGGGACTAACACCGGGGAGCTGTTTTTT. J is TRBJ2-2 and V is TRBV19, with TRBD2 as a possible D gene (6 bases). The CDR3 length is 16 residues. Trimming took off 5 bases at V and 2 bases at J, with 15 bases between the two ends. CDR1 and CDR2 from the germline V gene are LNHDA and SQIVND (reference sequence).

The chain combines TRBV30 with TRBJ1-2; possibly TRBD1 for D (6 bases). The CDR3 is 15 amino acids. V was trimmed by 0 bases and J by 5 bases, leaving 16 bases between them. Germline V lookup: CDR1 GTSNPN, CDR2 SVGIG (reference sequence). CDR3 sequence (DNA): TGTGCCTGGAGTGTCCCAGCACAGGGAGGGTATGGCTACACCTTC. Translated, it gives CAWSVPAQGGYGYTF.

The chain combines TRBV6-5 with TRBJ1-4; TRBD1 aligns across 9 bases. In germline, CDR1 is MNHEY, CDR2 SVGAGI. After removal of 5 bases from V and 5 bases from J, the junction contained 3 bases not matched to a gene. CDR3 size: 14 residues. This CDR3 reads CASSLDRGNEKLFF. The CDR3 DNA sequence: TGTGCCAGCAGTCTAGACAGGGGGAATGAAAAACTGTTTTTT.

CDR3 protein: CASSEDGQGAYYGYTF. The CDR3, as DNA: TGTGCCAGCAGCGAAGACGGGCAAGGAGCCTACTATGGCTACACCTTC. The gene calls are TRBV7-2 and TRBJ1-2, with D uncertain. Germline V gene sequence: CDR1 SGHTA, CDR2 FQGNSA. The CDR3 length is 16 residues. Trimming shortened V by 5 bases and J by 3 bases, and 19 bases separated the two germline ends. Looking up the rest from reference TRBV7-2 and TRBJ1-2 gives the full variable domain: GAGVSQSPSNKVTEKGKDVELRCDPISGHTALYWYRQSLGQGLEFLIYFQGNSAPDKSGLPSDRFSAERTGGSVSTLTIQRTQQEDSAVYLCASSEDGQGAYYGYTFGSGTRLTVV.

The CDR3 sequence: CASTRDLTDTQYF. The CDR3 region has the DNA TGTGCCAGCACCCGGGACTTAACAGATACGCAGTATTTT. This chain joins TRBV6-5 and TRBJ2-3; a weak D match, TRBD2 (6 bases). Between the trimmed V and J ends, which lost 7 bases and 3 bases, there was a span of 11 bases. The CDR3 runs to 13 residues. Germline-derived CDR1 and CDR2 are MNHEY and SVGAGI.

V and J are TRBV6-5 and TRBJ2-3, with 8 bases that match TRBD1. Germline V gene lookup returns CDR1 MNHEY and CDR2 SVGAGI. The trim removed 0 bases at V and 6 bases at J, leaving 8 bases unmatched. CDR3 size: 16 residues. The CDR3 DNA reads TGTGCCAGCAGTTACTCTAGGACAGGGATAGGGGATACGCAGTATTTT. Protein sequence: CASSYSRTGIGDTQYF.

The V and J genes are TRBV9 and TRBJ2-7, with TRBD2 matching over 8 bases. Germline values: CDR1 SGDLS, CDR2 YYNGEE. The CDR3 is 15 residues long. The V gene end was trimmed by 0 bases and the J gene end by 2 bases; junction bases not matched to a gene: 4. In DNA form, the CDR3 reads TGTGCCAGCAGCGTAGCTCCGGGACTAGCCTACGAGCAGTACTTC. Encoded protein: CASSVAPGLAYEQYF.